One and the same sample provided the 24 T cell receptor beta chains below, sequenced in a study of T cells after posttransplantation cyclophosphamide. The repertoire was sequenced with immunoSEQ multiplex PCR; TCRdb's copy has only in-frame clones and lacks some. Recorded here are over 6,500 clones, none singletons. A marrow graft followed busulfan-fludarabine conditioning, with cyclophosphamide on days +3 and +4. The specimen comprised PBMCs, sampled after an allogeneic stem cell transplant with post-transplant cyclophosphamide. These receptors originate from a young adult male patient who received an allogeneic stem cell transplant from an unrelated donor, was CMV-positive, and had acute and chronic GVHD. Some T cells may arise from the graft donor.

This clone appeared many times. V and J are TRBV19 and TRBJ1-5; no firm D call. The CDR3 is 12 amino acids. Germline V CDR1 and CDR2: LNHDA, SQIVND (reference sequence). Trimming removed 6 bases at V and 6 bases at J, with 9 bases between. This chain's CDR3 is CASRGAGQPQHF. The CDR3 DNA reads TGTGCCAGTAGGGGAGCTGGTCAGCCCCAGCATTTT. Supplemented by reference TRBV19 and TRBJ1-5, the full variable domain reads DGGITQSPKYLFRKEGQNVTLSCEQNLNHDAMYWYRQDPGQGLRLIYYSQIVNDFQKGDIAEGYSVSREKKESFPLTVTSAQKNPTAFYLCASRGAGQPQHFGDGTRLSIL.

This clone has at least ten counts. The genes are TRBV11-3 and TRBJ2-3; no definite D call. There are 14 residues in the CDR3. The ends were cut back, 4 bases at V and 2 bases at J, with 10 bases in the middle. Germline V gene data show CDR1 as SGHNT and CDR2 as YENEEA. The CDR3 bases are TGTGCCAGCAGCTCCGGCGGTCACACAGATACGCAGTATTTT. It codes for CASSSGGHTDTQYF.

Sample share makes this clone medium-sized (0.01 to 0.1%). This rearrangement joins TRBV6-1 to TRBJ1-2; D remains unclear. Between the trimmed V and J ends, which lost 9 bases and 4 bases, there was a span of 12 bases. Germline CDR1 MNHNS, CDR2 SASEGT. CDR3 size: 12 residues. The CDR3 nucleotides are TGTGCCAGTAGCGACCCCCTCTATGGCTACACCTTC. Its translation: CASSDPLYGYTF.

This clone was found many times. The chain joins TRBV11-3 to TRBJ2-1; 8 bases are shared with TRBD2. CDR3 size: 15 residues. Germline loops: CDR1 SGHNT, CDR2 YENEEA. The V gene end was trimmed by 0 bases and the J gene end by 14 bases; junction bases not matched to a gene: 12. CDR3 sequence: CASSLDQRETLEKFF. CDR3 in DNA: TGTGCCAGCAGCTTAGATCAGCGGGAGACTTTGGAGAAGTTCTTC.

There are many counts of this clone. DNA for the CDR3: TGCGCCAGCAGCCAAGATCGGTATCCGGCTAACTATGGCTACACCTTC. This translates into CASSQDRYPANYGYTF. The V and J genes are TRBV4-3 and TRBJ1-2; D is unclear. Trimming removed 0 bases from V and 0 bases from J, with 11 bases in between. Per the germline V gene, CDR1 is LGHNA and CDR2 is YSLEER. The length of the CDR3 is 16 residues.

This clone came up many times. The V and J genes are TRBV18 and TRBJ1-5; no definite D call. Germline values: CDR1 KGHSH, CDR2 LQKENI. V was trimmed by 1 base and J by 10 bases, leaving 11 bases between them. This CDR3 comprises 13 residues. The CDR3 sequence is CASSPQGRDPQHF. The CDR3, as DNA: TGTGCCAGCTCACCACAGGGTCGGGATCCCCAGCATTTT.

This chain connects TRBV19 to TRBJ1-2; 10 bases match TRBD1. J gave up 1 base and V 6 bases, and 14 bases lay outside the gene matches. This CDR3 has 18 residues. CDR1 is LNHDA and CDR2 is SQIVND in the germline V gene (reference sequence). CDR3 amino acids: CASRGGNRDRGNNYGYTF. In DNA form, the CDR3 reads TGTGCCAGTAGGGGGGGAAACCGGGACAGGGGCAATAACTATGGCTACACCTTC.

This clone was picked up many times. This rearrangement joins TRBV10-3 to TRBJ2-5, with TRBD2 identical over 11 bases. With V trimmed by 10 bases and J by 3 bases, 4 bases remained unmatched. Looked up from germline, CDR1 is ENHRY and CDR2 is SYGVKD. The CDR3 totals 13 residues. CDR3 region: CATGTSGEETQYF. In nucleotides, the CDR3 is TGTGCCACCGGGACTAGCGGCGAAGAGACCCAGTACTTC.

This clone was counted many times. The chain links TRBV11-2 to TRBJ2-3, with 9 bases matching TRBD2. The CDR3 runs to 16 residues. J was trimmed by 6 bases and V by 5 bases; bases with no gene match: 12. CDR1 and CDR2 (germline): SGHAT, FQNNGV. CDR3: CASSQVAGALGDTQYF. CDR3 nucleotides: TGTGCCAGCAGCCAAGTAGCGGGGGCCCTCGGGGATACGCAGTATTTT.

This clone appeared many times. CDR3 in amino acids: CASSTGTGIYGYTF. The CDR3 DNA follows: TGTGCCAGCAGCACGGGGACAGGCATCTATGGCTACACCTTC. The rearrangement links TRBV5-5 to TRBJ1-2, with 8 bases aligning to TRBD1. This CDR3 region has 14 residues. J lost 4 bases, V lost 4 bases, and 6 bases had no gene match. Germline values: CDR1 SGHKS, CDR2 YYEKEE (reference sequence).

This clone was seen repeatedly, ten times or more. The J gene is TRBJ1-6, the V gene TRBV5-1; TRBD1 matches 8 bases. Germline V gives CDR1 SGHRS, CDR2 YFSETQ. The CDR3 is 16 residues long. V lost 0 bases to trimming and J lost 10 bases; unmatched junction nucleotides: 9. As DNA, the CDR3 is TGCGCCAGCAGCTTGGGAAGGACAGGGCTCGGGTCACCCCTCCACTTT. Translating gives CASSLGRTGLGSPLHF.

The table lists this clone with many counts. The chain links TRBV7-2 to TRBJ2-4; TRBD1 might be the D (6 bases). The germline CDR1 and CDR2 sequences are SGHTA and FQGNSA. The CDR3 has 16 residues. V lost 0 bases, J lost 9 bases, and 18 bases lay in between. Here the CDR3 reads CASSLARWIRGGIQYF. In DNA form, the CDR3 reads TGTGCCAGCAGCTTAGCGAGATGGATCAGGGGTGGCATTCAGTACTTC.

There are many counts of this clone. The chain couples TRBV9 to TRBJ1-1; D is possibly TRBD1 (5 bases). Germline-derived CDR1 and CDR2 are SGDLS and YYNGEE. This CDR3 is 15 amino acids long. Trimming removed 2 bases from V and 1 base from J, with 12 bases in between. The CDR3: CASSVDPGKNTEAFF. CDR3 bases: TGTGCCAGCAGCGTTGACCCAGGGAAGAACACTGAAGCTTTCTTT.

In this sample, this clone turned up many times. The CDR3 DNA sequence: TGTGCCAGTAGTCCCCAGGGATACGAGCAGTACTTC. It yields the protein CASSPQGYEQYF. V and J are TRBV19 and TRBJ2-7, with D possibly TRBD1 on 5 matching bases. CDR1 is LNHDA and CDR2 is SQIVND in the germline V gene (reference sequence). V gave up 5 bases and J gave up 4 bases, with 9 bases separating them. The CDR3 sequence is 12 residues long.

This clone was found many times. The CDR3 sequence is CASSQPVTRGANVLTF. The CDR3 DNA is TGTGCCAGCAGCCAGCCGGTTACGAGGGGGGCCAACGTCCTGACTTTC. This rearrangement joins TRBV11-3 to TRBJ2-6; D is unclear. CDR3 length equals 16 residues. V was clipped by 5 bases and J by 4 bases, with 15 bases between them. CDR1 is SGHNT, CDR2 YENEEA, per germline.

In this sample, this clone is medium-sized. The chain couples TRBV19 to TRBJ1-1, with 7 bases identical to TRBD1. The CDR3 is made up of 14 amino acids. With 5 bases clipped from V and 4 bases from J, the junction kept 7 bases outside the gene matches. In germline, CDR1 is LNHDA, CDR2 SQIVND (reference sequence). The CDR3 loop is CASSYSGGGTEAFF. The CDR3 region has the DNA TGTGCCAGTAGTTATTCAGGGGGTGGCACTGAAGCTTTCTTT.

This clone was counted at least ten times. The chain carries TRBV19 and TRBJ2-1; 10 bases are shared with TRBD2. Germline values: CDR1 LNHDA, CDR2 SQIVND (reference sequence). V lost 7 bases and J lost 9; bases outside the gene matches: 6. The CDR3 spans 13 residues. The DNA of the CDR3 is TGTGCCAGTAAGCGGGGGGGCCAGGTTGAGCAGTTCTTC. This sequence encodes CASKRGGQVEQFF.

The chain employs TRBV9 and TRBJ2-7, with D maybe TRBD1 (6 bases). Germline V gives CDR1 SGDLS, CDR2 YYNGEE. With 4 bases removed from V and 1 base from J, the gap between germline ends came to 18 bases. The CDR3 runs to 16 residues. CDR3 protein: CASSRTGWERSYEQYF. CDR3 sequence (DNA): TGTGCCAGCAGCCGCACAGGGTGGGAGAGATCCTACGAGCAGTACTTC.

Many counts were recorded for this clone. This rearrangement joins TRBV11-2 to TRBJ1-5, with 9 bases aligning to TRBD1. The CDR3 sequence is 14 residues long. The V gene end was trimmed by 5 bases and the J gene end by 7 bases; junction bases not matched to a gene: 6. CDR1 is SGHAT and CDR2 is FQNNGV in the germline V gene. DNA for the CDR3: TGTGCCAGCAGCCCAGGGGACAGGGCCCAGCCCCAGCATTTT. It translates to CASSPGDRAQPQHF.

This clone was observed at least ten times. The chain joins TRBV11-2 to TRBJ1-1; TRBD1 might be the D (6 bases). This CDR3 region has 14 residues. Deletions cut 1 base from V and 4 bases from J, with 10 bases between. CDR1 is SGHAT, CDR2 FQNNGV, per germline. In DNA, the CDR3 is TGTGCCAGCAGCTTAGGAAACAGGGTCACTGAAGCTTTCTTT. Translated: CASSLGNRVTEAFF.

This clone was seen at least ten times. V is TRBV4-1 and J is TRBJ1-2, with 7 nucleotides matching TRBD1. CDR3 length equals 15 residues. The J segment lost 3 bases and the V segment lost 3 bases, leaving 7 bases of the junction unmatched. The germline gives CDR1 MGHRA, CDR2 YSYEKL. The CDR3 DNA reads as TGCGCCAGCAGCCAGGACCGGGACAGAGACTATGGCTACACCTTC. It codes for CASSQDRDRDYGYTF.

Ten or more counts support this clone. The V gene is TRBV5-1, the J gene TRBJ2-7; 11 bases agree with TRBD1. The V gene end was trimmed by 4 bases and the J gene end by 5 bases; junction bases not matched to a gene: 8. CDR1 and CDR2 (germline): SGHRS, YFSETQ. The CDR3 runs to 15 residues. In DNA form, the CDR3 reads TGCGCCAGCAGCGCGGAGAGGACAGGGGGCGACGAGCAGTACTTC. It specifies CASSAERTGGDEQYF.

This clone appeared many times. The CDR3 region is CAIKISGDYEQYF. Here the CDR3 DNA reads TGTGCCATCAAGATTAGCGGAGATTACGAGCAGTACTTC. V usage is TRBV10-3 and J usage is TRBJ2-7, with D perhaps TRBD2 (6 bases). Trimming stripped 7 bases from V and 4 bases from J, with 14 bases between. CDR3 size: 13 residues. The germline CDR1 and CDR2 sequences are ENHRY and SYGVKD.

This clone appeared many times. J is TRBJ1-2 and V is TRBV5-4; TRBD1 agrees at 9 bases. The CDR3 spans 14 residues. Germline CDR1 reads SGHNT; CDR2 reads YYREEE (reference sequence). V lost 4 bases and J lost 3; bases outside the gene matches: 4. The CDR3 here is CASSLDRGDYGYTF. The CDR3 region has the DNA TGTGCCAGCAGCCTCGACAGGGGGGACTATGGCTACACCTTC.